Following are 14 T cell receptor beta chains from one sample sequenced in a study of regulatory T cells in long-lasting Graves disease. Arm-PCR of CDR3 regions with iRepertoire HTBI primers generated TCR beta libraries. TCRdb re-called the multiplex PCR reads with MiXCR, one entry per CDR3 protein. The sample holds over 500,000 distinct CDR3 sequences, about 16% seen once. Sample time point: newly diagnosed GD, antithyroid drugs for less than 3 months. The TCR library used RNA extracted from PBMCs. The same sample was also studied in work on T cells in Graves' hyperthyroidism and ophthalmopathy.

The source material was peripheral blood mononuclear cells (PBMCs), sampled at new diagnosis, from a patient treated with antithyroid drugs. The origin of the receptors is a man younger than 35 with Graves disease.

This clonotype was observed a few times. This chain uses TRBV10-1 with TRBJ2-2, with 11 bases identical to TRBD2. Germline V gene lookup returns CDR1 WNHNN and CDR2 SYGVQD (reference sequence). J was trimmed by 4 bases and V by 8 bases; bases with no gene match: 12. The CDR3 loop spans 17 amino acids. CDR3: CASLRSGRESATGELFF. CDR3 sequence (DNA): TGCGCCAGCCTGCGTAGCGGGAGGGAAAGTGCCACCGGGGAGCTGTTTTTT.

At least ten counts were recorded for this clonotype. This rearrangement joins TRBV29-1 to TRBJ2-5, with D perhaps matching TRBD2 (6 bases). Deletions cut 6 bases from V and 3 bases from J, with 11 bases between. CDR3 length equals 12 residues. CDR1 and CDR2 from the germline V gene are SQVTM and ANQGSEA. The CDR3 DNA reads as TGCAGCGTCATAGCGGAGGAAGAGACCCAGTACTTC. Translation gives CSVIAEEETQYF.

This clonotype was detected many times. The chain is built from TRBV6-2 or TRBV6-3 and TRBJ2-2; tentative D call: TRBD1 (5 bases). V lost 8 bases and J lost 3, with 13 bases in between. CDR3 size: 14 residues. Germline values: CDR1 MNHEY, CDR2 SVGEGT. CDR3 amino acids: CASSEGVYTGELFF. For the CDR3, the DNA is TGTGCCAGCTCGGAAGGGGTCTACACCGGGGAGCTGTTTTTT.

J is TRBJ2-1 and V is TRBV10-3, with 9 bases that match TRBD1. After removal of 10 bases from V and 8 bases from J, the junction contained 12 bases not matched to a gene. Germline CDR1 and CDR2: ENHRY and SYGVKD. The length of the CDR3 is 14 residues. The CDR3 DNA sequence: TGTGCCACAACTCTCGGGACAGGGTTCGATGAGCAGTTCTTC. It yields the protein CATTLGTGFDEQFF.

A few counts support this clonotype. V usage is TRBV20-1 and J usage is TRBJ2-1, with no clear D. CDR3 length: 12 residues. Germline lookup yields CDR1 DFQATT and CDR2 SNEGSKA (reference sequence). V was trimmed by 0 bases and J by 10 bases, leaving 10 bases between them. In DNA, the CDR3 is TGCAGTGCTAGAGAAGCAAGGGTCGAGCAGTTCTTC. Its protein product is CSAREARVEQFF.

The chain has TRBV20-1 and TRBJ2-3; 8 bases agree with TRBD1. Near its end, the DNA agrees better with TRBJ2-7, so the J call may be wrong. Per the germline V gene, CDR1 is DFQATT and CDR2 is SNEGSKA (reference sequence). CDR3 size: 14 residues. DNA for the CDR3: TGCAGTGCTAGACGACAGGGGATAGCCTACGAGCAGTACTTC. It yields the protein CSARRQGIAYEQYF.

This clonotype was found many times. The CDR3 sequence: CSAPAPSQAVMNTEAFF. CDR3 sequence (DNA): TGCAGTGCCCCGGCCCCCTCTCAGGCGGTTATGAACACTGAAGCTTTCTTT. The rearrangement links TRBV20-1 to TRBJ1-1, with D hard to call. Per the germline V gene, CDR1 is DFQATT and CDR2 is SNEGSKA (reference sequence). This CDR3 is built from 17 residues. Trimming stripped 6 bases from V and 0 bases from J, with 23 bases between.

The chain links TRBV11-1 to TRBJ1-2; unclear D gene. There are 14 residues in the CDR3. The V end was cut by 3 bases, the J end by 5 bases, with 13 bases between. CDR1 SGHAT and CDR2 FQDESV come from the germline V gene (reference sequence). The CDR3, as DNA: TGTGCCAGCAGCTTGGTGGGCAGGAGATATGGCTACACCTTC. Its translation: CASSLVGRRYGYTF.

This clonotype turned up a few times. The chain employs TRBV12-3 or TRBV12-4 and TRBJ2-2, with TRBD1 identical over 9 bases. CDR3 length: 16 amino acids. V trimming: 3 bases; J trimming: 4 bases; junction bases outside the gene matches: 6. In DNA form, the CDR3 reads TGTGCCAGCAGTTTGGGACAGGGCGGTGGCACCGGGGAGCTGTTTTTT. Translating gives CASSLGQGGGTGELFF.

V gene TRBV5-1 combines with J gene TRBJ2-2, with D unresolved. V shed 6 bases and J shed 0 bases, with 12 bases lying between them. CDR3 length: 15 amino acids. Germline-derived CDR1 and CDR2 are SGHRS and YFSETQ. The CDR3 spells CASTLWPTNTGELFF. The CDR3 region has the DNA TGCGCCAGCACCCTGTGGCCTACGAACACCGGGGAGCTGTTTTTT.

This clonotype showed up just a few times. This chain uses TRBV29-1 with TRBJ2-5; D might be TRBD1 or TRBD2, each matching 5 bases. V lost 5 bases to trimming and J lost 5 bases, with 18 bases between them. CDR1 and CDR2 (germline): SQVTM, ANQGSEA. The CDR3 loop spans 14 amino acids. CDR3 DNA sequence: TGCAGCGTTCGAGGGGCGCAAGGTGGGGAGACCCAGTACTTC. Protein: CSVRGAQGGETQYF.

This clonotype was observed at least ten times. The chain joins TRBV11-2 to TRBJ2-2; 8 bases fit TRBD1. The germline V gene encodes CDR1 SGHAT and CDR2 FQNNGV. The V and J ends lost 6 bases and 7 bases, in that order; junction bases with no gene match: 16. This CDR3 spans 17 amino acids. In DNA, the CDR3 is TGTGCCAGCAGGTTTCGATCCGCGGGACAGGCTAACGGGGAGCTGTTTTTT. Protein: CASRFRSAGQANGELFF. Full variable domain (rest looked up from reference TRBV11-2 and TRBJ2-2): EAGVAQSPRYKIIEKRQSVAFWCNPISGHATLYWYQQILGQGPKLLIQFQNNGVVDDSQLPKDRFSAERLKGVDSTLKIQPAKLEDSAVYLCASRFRSAGQANGELFFGEGSRLTVL.

Remarks on this clonotype: Being one base from a much bigger clone, this may be a read error. The chain uses TRBV11-1 and TRBJ2-1, with unresolved D. The J call may be wrong; the DNA end is better matched by TRBJ2-5. Germline lookup yields CDR1 SGHAT and CDR2 FQDESV (reference sequence). This CDR3 is 12 amino acids long. Here the CDR3 DNA reads TGTGTCAGCAGCGATACTTCGGAGACCCAGTACTTC. This gives the protein CVSSDTSETQYF.

Of note for this clonotype: The junction differs from germline at one of its ends, possibly a read error. The chain uses TRBV9 and TRBJ1-5; 11 bases are a match to TRBD1. Per the germline V gene, CDR1 is SGDLS and CDR2 is YYNGEE. The CDR3 totals 15 residues. For the CDR3, the DNA is TGTGCCAGCAGCGTTGGACAGGGGGCAGGTCAGCTCCAGCATTTT. It codes for CASSVGQGAGQLQHF.